Described below is a single T cell receptor (beta chain) sequence and its context. This specimen comes from a study of CD8+ T cells in alopecia areata. This sample's treatment: oral pan-JAK inhibitor, 5-10 mg twice daily. After isolation, RNA underwent reverse transcription to generate cDNA as the sequencing template. Sequencing was performed with immunoSEQ multiplex PCR; in TCRdb, only in-frame clones are kept and a portion is missing. The sample carries around 200,000 clones, roughly three fifths recorded once. The sequencing here drew on CD8+ T cells sorted from blood, taken at week 24, from a patient treated with tofacitinib. This receptor was taken from a human donor with alopecia areata.

In DNA, the CDR3 is TGTGCCAGCGGAGGACAAGGAAACACCATATATTTT. It translates to CASGGQGNTIYF. The J gene is TRBJ1-3, the V gene TRBV9; possibly TRBD1 for D (5 bases). CDR1 and CDR2 (germline): SGDLS, YYNGEE. This CDR3 spans 12 amino acids. Trimming removed 7 bases from V and 4 bases from J, with 9 bases in between.